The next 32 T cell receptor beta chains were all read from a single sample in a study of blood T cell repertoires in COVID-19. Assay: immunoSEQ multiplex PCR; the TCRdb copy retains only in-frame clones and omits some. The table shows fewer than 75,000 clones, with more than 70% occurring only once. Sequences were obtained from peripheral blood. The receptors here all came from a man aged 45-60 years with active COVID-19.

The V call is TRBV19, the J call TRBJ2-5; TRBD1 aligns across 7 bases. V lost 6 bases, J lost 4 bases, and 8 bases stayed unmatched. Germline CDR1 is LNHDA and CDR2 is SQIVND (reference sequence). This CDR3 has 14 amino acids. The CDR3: CASSRDRATETQYF. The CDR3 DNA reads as TGTGCCAGTAGCAGAGACAGGGCGACAGAGACCCAGTACTTC. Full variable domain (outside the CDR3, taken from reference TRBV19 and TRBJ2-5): DGGITQSPKYLFRKEGQNVTLSCEQNLNHDAMYWYRQDPGQGLRLIYYSQIVNDFQKGDIAEGYSVSREKKESFPLTVTSAQKNPTAFYLCASSRDRATETQYFGPGTRLLVL.

CDR3 in amino acids: CASSPQPGEGPYEQYF. The DNA of the CDR3 is TGCGCCAGCAGCCCTCAGCCGGGGGAAGGGCCCTACGAGCAGTACTTC. The gene calls are TRBV4-1 and TRBJ2-7, with D tentatively TRBD2 (6 bases). CDR1 and CDR2 (germline): MGHRA, YSYEKL. V lost 4 bases and J 2 bases, leaving 18 bases between the germline ends. The CDR3 sequence is 16 residues long.

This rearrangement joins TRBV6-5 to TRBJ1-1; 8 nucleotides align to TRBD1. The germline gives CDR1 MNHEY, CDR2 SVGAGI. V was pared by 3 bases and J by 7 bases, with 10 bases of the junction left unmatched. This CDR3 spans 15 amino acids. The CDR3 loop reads CASSYRRQGQIEAFF. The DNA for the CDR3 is TGTGCCAGCAGTTATAGGAGACAGGGGCAAATTGAAGCTTTCTTT.

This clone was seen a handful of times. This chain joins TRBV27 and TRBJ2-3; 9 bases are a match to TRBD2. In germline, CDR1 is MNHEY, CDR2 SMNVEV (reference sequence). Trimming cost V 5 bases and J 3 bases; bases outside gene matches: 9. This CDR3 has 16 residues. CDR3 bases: TGTGCCAGCAGTCCCCAAAGCGGGAGGATTACAGATACGCAGTATTTT. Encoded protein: CASSPQSGRITDTQYF.

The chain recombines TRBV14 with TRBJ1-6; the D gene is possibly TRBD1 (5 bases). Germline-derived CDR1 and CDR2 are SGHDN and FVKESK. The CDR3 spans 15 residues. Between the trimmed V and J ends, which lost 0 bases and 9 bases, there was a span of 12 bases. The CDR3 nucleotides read TGTGCCAGCAGCCAAGATAGGGTGCAGGGTTCACCCCTCCACTTT. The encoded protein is CASSQDRVQGSPLHF.

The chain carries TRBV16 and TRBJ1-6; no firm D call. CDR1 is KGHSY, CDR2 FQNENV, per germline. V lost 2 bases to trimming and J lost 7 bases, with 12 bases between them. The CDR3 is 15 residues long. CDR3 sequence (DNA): TGTGCCAGCAGCCAAATTTCTATCCCAAATTCACCCCTCCACTTT. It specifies CASSQISIPNSPLHF.

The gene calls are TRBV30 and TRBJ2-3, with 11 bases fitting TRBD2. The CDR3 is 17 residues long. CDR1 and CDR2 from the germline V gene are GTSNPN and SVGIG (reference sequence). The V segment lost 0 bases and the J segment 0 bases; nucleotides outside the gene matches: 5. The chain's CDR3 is CAWSVTSGGTSTDTQYF. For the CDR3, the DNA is TGTGCCTGGAGTGTCACTAGCGGGGGTACTAGCACAGATACGCAGTATTTT.

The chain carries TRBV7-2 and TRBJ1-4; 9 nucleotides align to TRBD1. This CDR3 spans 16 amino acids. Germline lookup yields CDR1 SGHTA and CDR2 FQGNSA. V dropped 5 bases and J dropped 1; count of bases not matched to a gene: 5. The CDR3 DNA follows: TGTGCCAGCAGCGGGACAGGGTCGCGAACTAATGAAAAACTGTTTTTT. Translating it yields CASSGTGSRTNEKLFF.

The CDR3 spells CATSDPRLAGTDTQYF. Here the CDR3 DNA reads TGTGCCACCAGTGATCCGAGACTAGCGGGCACAGATACGCAGTATTTT. This chain links TRBV24-1 with TRBJ2-3; TRBD2 agrees at 9 bases. The CDR3 extends over 16 amino acids. Trimming cost V 3 bases and J 1 base; bases outside gene matches: 4. Per the germline V gene, CDR1 is KGHDR and CDR2 is SFDVKD.

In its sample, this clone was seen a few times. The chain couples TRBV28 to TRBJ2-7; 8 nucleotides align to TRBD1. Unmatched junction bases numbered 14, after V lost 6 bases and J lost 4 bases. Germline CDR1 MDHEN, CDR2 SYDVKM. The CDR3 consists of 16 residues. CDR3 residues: CASSLATGAGDYEQYV. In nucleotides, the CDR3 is TGTGCCAGCAGCCTGGCGACAGGGGCAGGAGATTACGAGCAGTACGTC.

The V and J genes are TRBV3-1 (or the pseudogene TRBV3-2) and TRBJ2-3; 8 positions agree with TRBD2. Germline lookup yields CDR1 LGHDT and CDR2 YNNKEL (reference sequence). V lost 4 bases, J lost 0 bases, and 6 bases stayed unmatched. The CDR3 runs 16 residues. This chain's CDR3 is CASSPGTRYSTDTQYF. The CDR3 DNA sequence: TGTGCCAGCAGCCCCGGGACTAGGTACAGCACAGATACGCAGTATTTT.

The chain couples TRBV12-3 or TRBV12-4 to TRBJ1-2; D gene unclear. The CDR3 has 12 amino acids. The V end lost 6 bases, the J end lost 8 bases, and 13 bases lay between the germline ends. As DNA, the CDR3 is TGTGCCAGCAGAGACCAACTGGAGGGCTACACCTTC. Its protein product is CASRDQLEGYTF.

CDR3: CSVESGGPYEQYF. CDR3 sequence (DNA): TGCAGCGTTGAAAGCGGGGGGCCCTACGAGCAGTACTTC. J is TRBJ2-7 and V is TRBV29-1, with TRBD2 matching over 9 bases. Germline assignment: CDR1 SQVTM and CDR2 ANQGSEA. Trimming removed 2 bases from V and 2 bases from J; junction bases left unmatched: 1. The CDR3 covers 13 residues.

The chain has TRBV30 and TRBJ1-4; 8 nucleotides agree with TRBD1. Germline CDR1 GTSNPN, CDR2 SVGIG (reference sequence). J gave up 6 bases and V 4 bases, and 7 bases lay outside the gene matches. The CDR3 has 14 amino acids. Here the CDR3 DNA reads TGTGCCTGGAATGGACAGGGTTCATATGAAAAACTGTTTTTT. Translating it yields CAWNGQGSYEKLFF.

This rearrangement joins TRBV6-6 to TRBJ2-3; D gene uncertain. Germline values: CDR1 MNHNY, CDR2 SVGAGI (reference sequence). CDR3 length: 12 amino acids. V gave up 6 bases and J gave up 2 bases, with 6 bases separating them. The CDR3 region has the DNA TGTGCCAGCAGGGAGTACACAGATACGCAGTATTTT. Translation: CASREYTDTQYF.

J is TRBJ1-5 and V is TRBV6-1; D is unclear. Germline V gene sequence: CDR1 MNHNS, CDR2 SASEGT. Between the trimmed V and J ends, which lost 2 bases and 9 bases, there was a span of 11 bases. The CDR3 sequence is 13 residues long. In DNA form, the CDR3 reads TGTGCCAGCAGTGAATACAGCTCAGGGCCCCAGCATTTT. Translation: CASSEYSSGPQHF.

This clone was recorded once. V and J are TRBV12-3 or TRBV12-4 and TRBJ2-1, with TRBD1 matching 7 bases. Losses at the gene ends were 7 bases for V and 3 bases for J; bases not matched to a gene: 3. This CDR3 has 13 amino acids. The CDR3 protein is CASNRQGYNEQFF. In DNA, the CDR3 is TGTGCCAGCAACAGACAGGGCTACAATGAGCAGTTCTTC.

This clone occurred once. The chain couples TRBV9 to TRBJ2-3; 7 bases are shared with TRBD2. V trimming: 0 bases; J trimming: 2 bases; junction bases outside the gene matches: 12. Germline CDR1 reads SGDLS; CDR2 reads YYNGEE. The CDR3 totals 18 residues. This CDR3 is CASSVEVGGVPNTDTQYF. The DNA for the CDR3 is TGTGCCAGCAGCGTAGAGGTTGGGGGGGTTCCAAACACAGATACGCAGTATTTT.

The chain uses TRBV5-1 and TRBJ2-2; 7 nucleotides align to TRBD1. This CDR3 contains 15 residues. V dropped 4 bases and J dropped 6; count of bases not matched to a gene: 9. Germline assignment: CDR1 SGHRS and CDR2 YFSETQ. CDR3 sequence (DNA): TGCGCCAGCAGCCAGGACAGGTCCTCGTCCGGGGAGCTGTTTTTT. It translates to CASSQDRSSSGELFF.

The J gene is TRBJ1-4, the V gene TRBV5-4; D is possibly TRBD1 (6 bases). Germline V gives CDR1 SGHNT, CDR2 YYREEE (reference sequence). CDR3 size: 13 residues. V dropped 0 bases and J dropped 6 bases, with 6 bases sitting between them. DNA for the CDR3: TGTGCCAGCAGCTTGGACAGGGATGAAAAACTGTTTTTT. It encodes CASSLDRDEKLFF.

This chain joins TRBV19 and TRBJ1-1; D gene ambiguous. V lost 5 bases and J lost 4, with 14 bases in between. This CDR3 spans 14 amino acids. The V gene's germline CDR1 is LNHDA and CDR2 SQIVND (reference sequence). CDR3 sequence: CASSFPGRPTEAFF. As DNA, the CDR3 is TGTGCCAGTAGTTTCCCCGGGAGACCCACTGAAGCTTTCTTT.

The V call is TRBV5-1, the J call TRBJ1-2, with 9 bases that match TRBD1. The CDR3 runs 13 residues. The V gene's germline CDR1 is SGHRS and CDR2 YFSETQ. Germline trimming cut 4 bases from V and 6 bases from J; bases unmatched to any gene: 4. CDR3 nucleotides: TGCGCCAGCAGCCCTGGGACAGGGCATGGCTACACCTTC. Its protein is CASSPGTGHGYTF.

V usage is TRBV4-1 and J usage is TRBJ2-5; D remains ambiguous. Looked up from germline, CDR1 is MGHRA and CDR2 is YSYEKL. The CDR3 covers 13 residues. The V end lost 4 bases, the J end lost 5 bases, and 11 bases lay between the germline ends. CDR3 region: CASSRLVVETQYF. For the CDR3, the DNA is TGCGCCAGCAGCCGGCTAGTGGTGGAGACCCAGTACTTC.

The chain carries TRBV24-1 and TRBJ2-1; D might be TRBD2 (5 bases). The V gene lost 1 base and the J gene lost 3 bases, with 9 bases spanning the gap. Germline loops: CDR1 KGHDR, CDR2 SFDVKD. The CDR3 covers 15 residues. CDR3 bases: TGTGCCACCAGTGATTTTCGTCGGGACTACAATGAGCAGTTCTTC. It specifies CATSDFRRDYNEQFF.

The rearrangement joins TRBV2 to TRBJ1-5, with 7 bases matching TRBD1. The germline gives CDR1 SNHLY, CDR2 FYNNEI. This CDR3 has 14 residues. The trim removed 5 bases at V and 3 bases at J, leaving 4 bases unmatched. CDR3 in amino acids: CASSQQGNNQPQHF. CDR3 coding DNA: TGTGCCAGCAGTCAACAGGGGAACAATCAGCCCCAGCATTTT.

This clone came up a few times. CDR3 nucleotide sequence: TGTGCCAGCAGCGGAGGAGGGAGGGAAAATCAGCCCCAGCATTTT. Its translation: CASSGGGRENQPQHF. This chain links TRBV7-9 with TRBJ1-5, with D hard to call. The germline V and J ends were trimmed by 5 bases and 4 bases, with 15 bases remaining between them. This CDR3 region has 15 residues. The germline gives CDR1 SEHNR, CDR2 FQNEAQ (reference sequence).

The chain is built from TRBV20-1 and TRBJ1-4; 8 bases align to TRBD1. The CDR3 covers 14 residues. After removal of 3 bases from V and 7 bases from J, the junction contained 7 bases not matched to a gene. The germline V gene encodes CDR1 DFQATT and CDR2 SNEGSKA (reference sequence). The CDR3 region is CSASRQGRTEKLFF. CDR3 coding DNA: TGCAGTGCTAGTCGACAGGGGCGCACTGAAAAACTGTTTTTT.

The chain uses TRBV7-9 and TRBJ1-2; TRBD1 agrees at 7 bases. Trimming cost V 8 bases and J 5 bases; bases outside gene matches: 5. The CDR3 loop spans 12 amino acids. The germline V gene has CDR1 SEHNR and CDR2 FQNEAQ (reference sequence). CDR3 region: CASDRVVYGYTF. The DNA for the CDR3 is TGTGCCAGCGACAGGGTGGTGTATGGCTACACCTTC.

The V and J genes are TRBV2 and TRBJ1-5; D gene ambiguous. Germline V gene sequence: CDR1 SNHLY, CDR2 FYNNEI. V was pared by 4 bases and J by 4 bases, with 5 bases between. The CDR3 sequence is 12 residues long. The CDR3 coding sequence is TGTGCCAGCAGTGTCGGGAATCAGCCCCAGCATTTT. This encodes CASSVGNQPQHF.

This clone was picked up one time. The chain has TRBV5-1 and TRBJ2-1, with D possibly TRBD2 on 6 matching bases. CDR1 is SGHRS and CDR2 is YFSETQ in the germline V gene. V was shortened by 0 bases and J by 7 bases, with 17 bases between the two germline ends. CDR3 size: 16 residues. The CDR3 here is CASSLGDFMAGNEQFF. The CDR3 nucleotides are TGCGCCAGCAGCTTGGGGGACTTTATGGCCGGGAATGAGCAGTTCTTC.

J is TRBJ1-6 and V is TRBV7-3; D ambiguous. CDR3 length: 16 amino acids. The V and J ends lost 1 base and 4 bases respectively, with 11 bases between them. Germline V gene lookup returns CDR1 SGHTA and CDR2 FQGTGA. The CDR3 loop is CASSLKGVPYNSPLHF. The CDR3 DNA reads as TGTGCCAGCAGCTTAAAAGGAGTCCCTTATAATTCACCCCTCCACTTT.

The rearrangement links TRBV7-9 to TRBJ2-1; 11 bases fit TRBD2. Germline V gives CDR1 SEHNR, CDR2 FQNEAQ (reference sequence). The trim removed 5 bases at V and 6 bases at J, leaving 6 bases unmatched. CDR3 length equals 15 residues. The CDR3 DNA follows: TGTGCCAGCAGCAAGACTAGCGGGGCGACCAATGAGCAGTTCTTC. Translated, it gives CASSKTSGATNEQFF.